The 23 T cell receptor beta chains reported below all come from one sample, sequenced in a study of blood T cell repertoires in COVID-19. TCRdb keeps only in-frame clones here, not all; method: immunoSEQ multiplex PCR. The profile shows about 170,000 clones, roughly 90% of them singletons. The specimen was peripheral blood. The receptor source for this set is a man younger than 45 with COVID-19, enrolled during active disease.

This chain uses TRBV6-4 with TRBJ2-2; D might be TRBD2 (5 bases). Per germline, CDR1 MRHNA and CDR2 SNTAGT. Between the trimmed V and J ends, which lost 6 bases and 4 bases, there was a span of 12 bases. This CDR3 is 14 amino acids long. For the CDR3, the DNA is TGTGCCAGCAGACGGGAACCGGTCACCGGGGAGCTGTTTTTT. Translating gives CASRREPVTGELFF.

This CDR3 reads CASSFTGGSTGYTF. The CDR3 bases are TGTGCCAGCAGCTTTACAGGGGGGAGTACGGGCTACACCTTC. The chain employs TRBV7-3 and TRBJ1-2; 8 bases fit TRBD1. This CDR3 contains 14 residues. Germline V gene lookup returns CDR1 SGHTA and CDR2 FQGTGA. V trimming: 3 bases; J trimming: 8 bases; junction bases outside the gene matches: 8.

This chain links TRBV5-1 with TRBJ1-2; possibly TRBD1 for D (6 bases). The V gene's germline CDR1 is SGHRS and CDR2 YFSETQ. The CDR3 consists of 14 residues. The ends were cut back, 0 bases at V and 6 bases at J, with 12 bases in the middle. In nucleotides, the CDR3 is TGCGCCAGCAGCTTGGCGTCAGGGGCAGATGGCTACACCTTC. Its protein product is CASSLASGADGYTF.

The rearrangement links TRBV23-1 to TRBJ1-5; D might be TRBD1 (5 bases). TRBV23-1 is filed as an ORF, its function uncertain. V lost 3 bases, J lost 6 bases, and 9 bases lay in between. CDR3 size: 13 residues. CDR3 residues: CASSQSRGQPQHF. The CDR3 region has the DNA TGCGCCAGCAGTCAGTCAAGGGGTCAGCCCCAGCATTTT.

The chain recombines TRBV11-1 with TRBJ2-1, with 8 bases identical to TRBD2. The junction had 4 bases not matched to a gene; V was cut back by 3 bases and J by 6 bases. Per germline, CDR1 SGHAT and CDR2 FQDESV (reference sequence). This CDR3 is 14 amino acids long. As DNA, the CDR3 is TGTGCCAGCAGCTTCGGGCTAGCGGGCAATGAGCAGTTCTTC. Encoded protein: CASSFGLAGNEQFF.

The rearrangement links TRBV4-2 to TRBJ2-1; TRBD2 agrees at 11 bases. This CDR3 contains 16 residues. CDR1 and CDR2 (germline): LGHNA, YNFKEQ. V lost 0 bases and J lost 6; bases outside the gene matches: 4. CDR3 residues: CASSQEGGLAANEQFF. CDR3 bases: TGTGCCAGCAGCCAAGAGGGGGGACTAGCGGCCAATGAGCAGTTCTTC.

The chain has TRBV7-2 and TRBJ2-7; 8 bases are a match to TRBD1. This CDR3 region has 14 residues. The junction had 3 bases not matched to a gene; V was cut back by 5 bases and J by 0 bases. The germline V gene has CDR1 SGHTA and CDR2 FQGNSA. CDR3 loop: CASSKQGGSYEQYF. DNA for the CDR3: TGTGCCAGCAGCAAACAGGGGGGCTCCTACGAGCAGTACTTC.

The V gene is TRBV10-3, the J gene TRBJ1-5, with 12 bases aligning to TRBD1. The CDR3 spans 14 residues. Germline CDR1 is ENHRY and CDR2 is SYGVKD. The V and J ends lost 6 bases and 7 bases, in that order; junction bases with no gene match: 4. The chain's CDR3 is CAISGTGGRQPQHF. CDR3 nucleotide sequence: TGTGCCATCAGCGGGACAGGGGGCCGACAGCCCCAGCATTTT.

The rearrangement links TRBV4-1 to TRBJ1-3; no clear D gene. The V and J ends lost 1 base and 10 bases respectively, with 5 bases between them. The CDR3 totals 11 residues. In germline, CDR1 is MGHRA, CDR2 YSYEKL. CDR3: CASSQGETIYF. CDR3 DNA: TGCGCCAGCAGCCAAGGAGAGACCATATATTTT.

CDR3 residues: CASQTSGTADTQYF. CDR3 bases: TGCGCCAGCCAAACTAGCGGGACTGCAGATACGCAGTATTTT. The rearrangement links TRBV5-1 to TRBJ2-3, with TRBD2 matching 10 bases. V lost 7 bases to trimming and J lost 4 bases; unmatched junction nucleotides: 6. This CDR3 is 14 amino acids long. CDR1 is SGHRS and CDR2 is YFSETQ in the germline V gene.

The V and J genes are TRBV18 and TRBJ2-7, with 14 positions matching TRBD2. This CDR3 has 17 residues. Germline lookup yields CDR1 KGHSH and CDR2 LQKENI. The ends lost 3 bases at V and 3 bases at J; junction bases unmatched: 7. The CDR3: CASSPGTSGGPFYEQYF. The CDR3, as DNA: TGTGCCAGCTCACCCGGGACTAGCGGGGGCCCATTCTACGAGCAGTACTTC.

The chain has TRBV4-3 and TRBJ1-1, with D possibly being TRBD1 (6 bases). V was shortened by 0 bases and J by 3 bases, with 11 bases between the two germline ends. The CDR3 contains 15 residues. Germline assignment: CDR1 LGHNA and CDR2 YSLEER. The CDR3: CASSQDWAGDTEAFF. The CDR3 DNA reads as TGCGCCAGCAGCCAAGATTGGGCAGGGGACACTGAAGCTTTCTTT.

The genes are TRBV10-3 and TRBJ1-1; the D is unclear. V was pared by 6 bases and J by 1 base, with 21 bases between. Germline CDR1 reads ENHRY; CDR2 reads SYGVKD. The CDR3 loop spans 17 amino acids. CDR3 loop: CAIRGSGSEVQNTEAFF. As DNA, the CDR3 is TGTGCCATCAGAGGCTCCGGGTCAGAAGTACAGAACACTGAAGCTTTCTTT.

This chain links TRBV27 with TRBJ1-6; 7 nucleotides line up with TRBD1. Germline CDR1 MNHEY, CDR2 SMNVEV (reference sequence). CDR3 length equals 14 residues. Unmatched junction bases numbered 6, after V lost 6 bases and J lost 7 bases. The CDR3 is CASRYGTDNSPLHF. CDR3 coding DNA: TGTGCCAGCAGATACGGGACAGACAATTCACCCCTCCACTTT.

The chain employs TRBV21-1 and TRBJ1-6; TRBD1 is the table's D call and was not checked against the DNA. TRBV21-1 is designated a pseudogene. The CDR3 totals 17 residues. The CDR3 here is CARKLGQGGLENSPLHF. The CDR3 nucleotides read TGTGCCAGAAAACTGGGACAGGGAGGTTTGGAGAATTCACCCCTCCACTTT.

The rearrangement uses TRBV6-4 and TRBJ2-7, with 7 bases fitting TRBD2. Trimming removed 7 bases from V and 3 bases from J; junction bases left unmatched: 9. This CDR3 has 14 amino acids. The germline V gene has CDR1 MRHNA and CDR2 SNTAGT. The CDR3 region has the DNA TGTGCCAGCATGAACGGGAGGATAAGCTACGAGCAGTACTTC. This encodes CASMNGRISYEQYF.

The chain recombines TRBV27 with TRBJ1-1, with D unresolved. Per germline, CDR1 MNHEY and CDR2 SMNVEV (reference sequence). The CDR3 length is 13 residues. V was trimmed by 3 bases and J by 5 bases, leaving 10 bases between them. CDR3 protein: CASSLAYGTEAFF. Here the CDR3 DNA reads TGTGCCAGCAGTTTGGCCTACGGGACTGAAGCTTTCTTT.

This clone was seen once. The rearrangement links TRBV6-5 to TRBJ2-7; 8 bases match TRBD1. Trimming removed 7 bases from V and 3 bases from J; junction bases left unmatched: 8. CDR1 is MNHEY, CDR2 SVGAGI, per germline. The CDR3 contains 14 residues. The CDR3 spells CASNPQGVYYEQYF. DNA for the CDR3: TGTGCCAGCAACCCACAGGGGGTTTACTACGAGCAGTACTTC.

This chain connects TRBV5-1 to TRBJ2-5; D possibly corresponds to TRBD2 (5 bases). Per the germline V gene, CDR1 is SGHRS and CDR2 is YFSETQ. This CDR3 spans 14 amino acids. V was trimmed by 3 bases and J by 2 bases, leaving 11 bases between them. CDR3 coding DNA: TGCGCCAGCAGCTCGACTACAGCACAAGAGACCCAGTACTTC. Protein sequence: CASSSTTAQETQYF.

This chain uses TRBV5-5 with TRBJ2-7; D is undetermined. Deletions cut 0 bases from V and 4 bases from J, with 8 bases between. The CDR3 contains 13 residues. CDR1 and CDR2 (germline): SGHKS, YYEKEE (reference sequence). In DNA, the CDR3 is TGTGCCAGCAGCTTGGCCGAGGTTTACGAGCAGTACTTC. Protein: CASSLAEVYEQYF.

This chain connects TRBV5-5 to TRBJ1-1, with 11 bases lining up with TRBD1. This CDR3 comprises 19 residues. The germline CDR1 and CDR2 sequences are SGHKS and YYEKEE (reference sequence). V trimming: 2 bases; J trimming: 4 bases; junction bases outside the gene matches: 16. CDR3 protein: CASSLTGRTGGLRSTEAFF. CDR3 nucleotide sequence: TGTGCCAGCAGCTTAACCGGTAGGACAGGGGGCTTGAGGAGCACTGAAGCTTTCTTT.

The chain couples TRBV7-2 to TRBJ2-7; TRBD1 aligns across 7 bases. The germline V gene has CDR1 SGHTA and CDR2 FQGNSA. V lost 1 base to trimming and J lost 1 base; unmatched junction nucleotides: 7. The CDR3 runs 16 residues. The CDR3 DNA sequence: TGTGCCAGCAGCTTAGGGGAGACAGGGCCTTCCTACGAGCAGTACTTC. Residues: CASSLGETGPSYEQYF.

A remark on this clone: At one of its ends the junction is not consistent with the germline gene, which may arise from a read error. The genes are TRBV3-1 (or the pseudogene TRBV3-2) and TRBJ2-1; 9 bases are a match to TRBD2. The germline CDR1 and CDR2 sequences are LGHDT and YNNKEL (reference sequence). The CDR3 runs to 21 residues. Here the CDR3 reads CTSSQDPMTSGEIYSYNEQFF. The CDR3 region has the DNA TGTACCAGCAGCCAAGATCCTATGACTAGCGGAGAGATTTACTCCTACAATGAGCAGTTCTTC.